The clone carrying this T cell receptor (beta chain) was detected once. Its antigen is unknown. The data derive from a study of graft-versus-host responses after intestinal transplantation. Across the whole study: Multivisceral, liver-intestinal, or isolated intestinal grafts went to recipients. For 2 to 4 years after anti-thymocyte globulin induction, all recipients took tacrolimus and steroids. Study results and caveats: Recipient marrow harbored GvH clones, some of which surfaced first in ileum or blood. Some patients had graft-donor T cell macrochimerism, and their allografts showed high graft-versus-host to host-versus-graft clonal ratios.

Generated by immunoSEQ multiplex PCR, the TCRdb table keeps only in-frame clones and is missing some. The data hold 3,500 to 4,000 clones, with roughly 72% observed a single time. This CDR3 has 12 residues. Germline V CDR1 and CDR2: LNHDA, SQIVND (reference sequence). Processed graft tissue released its intraepithelial and lamina propria lymphocytes. The chain uses TRBV19 and TRBJ2-5; TRBD2 matches at 9 bases. The receptor was derived from a human patient who received an intestinal transplant, so some T cells may come from the graft donor. The input for sequencing was ileum tissue, taken about 920 days after intestinal transplantation. The DNA for the CDR3 is TGTGCGCGAGCGGGGGGCAGAGAGACCCAGTACTTC. As protein: CARAGGRETQYF.